This TCR beta chain was identified during a study of immune evolution from preneoplasia to lung adenocarcinoma. Study outcomes and limitations: From normal lung to invasive adenocarcinoma, top clone frequencies appeared to decrease. Later-stage lesions seemingly showed higher T cell density and diversity than normal lung.

Germline V gene data show CDR1 as SNHLY and CDR2 as FYNNEI. The CDR3 is 13 residues long. Between the trimmed V and J ends, which lost 6 bases and 0 bases, there was a span of 8 bases. Histologic diagnosis was independently verified by two lung pathologists. Measured with immunoSEQ multiplex PCR; TCRdb has only the in-frame clones, and not every one. Among around 2,400 clones listed, 77% were seen once. Comment on this clone: Antigen specificity is unknown.

The sequence came from a person aged 60-80 years with lung adenocarcinoma. Sequenced material: FFPE adjacent normal lung tissue. The chain carries TRBV2 and TRBJ1-1; D is unresolved. The CDR3 DNA sequence: TGTGCCAGCAGGGCTCAGGTGAACACTGAAGCTTTCTTT. Its translation is CASRAQVNTEAFF.